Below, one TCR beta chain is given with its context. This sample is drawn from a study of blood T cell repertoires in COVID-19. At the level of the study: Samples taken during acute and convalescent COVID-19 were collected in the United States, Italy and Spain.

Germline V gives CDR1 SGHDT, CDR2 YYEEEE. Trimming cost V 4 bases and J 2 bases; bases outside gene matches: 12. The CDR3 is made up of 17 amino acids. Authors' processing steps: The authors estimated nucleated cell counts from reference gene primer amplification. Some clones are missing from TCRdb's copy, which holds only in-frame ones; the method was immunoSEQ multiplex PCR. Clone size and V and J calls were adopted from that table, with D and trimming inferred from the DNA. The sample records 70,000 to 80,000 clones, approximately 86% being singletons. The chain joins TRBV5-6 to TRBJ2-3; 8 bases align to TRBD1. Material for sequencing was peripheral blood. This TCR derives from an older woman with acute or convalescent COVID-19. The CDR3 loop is CASSPDTGTGFTDTQYF. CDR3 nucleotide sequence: TGTGCCAGCAGCCCCGATACCGGGACAGGATTCACAGATACGCAGTATTTT.